This is a list of T cell receptor beta chains from one sample in a study of cytomegalovirus exposure and HLA in healthy donors. TCRdb's copy holds only in-frame clones and misses some; the assay was immunoSEQ multiplex PCR. The data contain around 150,000 clones, around 80% of them seen just once; the ten biggest clones take up about 5%. Sample: PBMCs. These receptors originate from a man aged 30-40 years in good health and CMV-seropositive. The CDR3 runs from the conserved cysteine through the conserved F or W. The order of the fields is clone size, CDR3 length, J gene, V gene, D gene, CDR3 protein, CDR3 DNA. The D gene is left open where the match is weak. Size values are once, few and many counts, or a class for expanded clones, and some rows have none.

>NA|13|TRBJ2-7|TRBV30|NA
CAYSPGYTYEQYF
TGTGCCTATTCTCCGGGGTATACCTACGAGCAGTACTTC
>NA|13|TRBJ2-1|TRBV5-4|TRBD1
CASSAQAGGEQFF
TGTGCCAGCAGCGCGCAGGCAGGGGGTGAGCAGTTCTTC
>NA|16|TRBJ2-3|TRBV14|NA
CASSQEGAINTDTQYF
TGTGCCAGCAGCCAAGAGGGGGCCATTAACACAGATACGCAGTATTTT
>NA|14|TRBJ1-5|TRBV19|NA
CASSTGMGNQPQHF
TGTGCCAGTAGTACAGGGATGGGCAATCAGCCCCAGCATTTT
>NA|13|TRBJ2-7|TRBV29-1|TRBD1
CSVDGQGAYEQYF
TGCAGCGTTGACGGACAGGGGGCGTACGAGCAGTACTTC
>NA|14|TRBJ2-7|TRBV2|TRBD1
CASSVTGFTYEQYF
TGTGCCAGCAGTGTGACAGGGTTCACCTACGAGCAGTACTTC
>NA|13|TRBJ1-6|TRBV29-1|NA
CSVEVGEGSPLHF
TGCAGCGTTGAAGTTGGGGAGGGCTCACCCCTCCACTTT
>NA|12|TRBJ1-5|TRBV27|NA
CASSSQNQPQHF
TGTGCCAGCTCTTCCCAGAATCAGCCCCAGCATTTT
>NA|15|TRBJ2-2|TRBV19|TRBD2
CASRGGGANTGELFF
TGTGCCAGTAGGGGCGGGGGGGCCAACACCGGGGAGCTGTTTTTT
>NA|16|TRBJ2-5|TRBV13|TRBD2
CASSPRGAGGQETQYF
TGTGCCAGCAGCCCGAGGGGCGCGGGGGGACAAGAGACCCAGTACTTC
>NA|14|TRBJ2-3|TRBV7-2|TRBD2
CASSSGTSVYTQYF
TGTGCCAGCAGCTCCGGGACTAGCGTTTATACGCAGTATTTT
>NA|13|TRBJ2-7|TRBV6-6|NA
CASSSSGPYEQYF
TGTGCCAGCAGTTCAAGCGGTCCCTACGAGCAGTACTTC
>NA|13|TRBJ1-2|TRBV28|NA
CASSLTENYGYTF
TGTGCCAGCAGTTTAACAGAAAACTATGGCTACACCTTC
>NA|15|TRBJ2-7|TRBV11-2|TRBD2
CASSLEGGTSSEQYF
TGTGCCAGCAGCTTAGAAGGAGGGACTAGCTCCGAGCAGTACTTC
>NA|14|TRBJ2-1|TRBV19|TRBD2
CATAALAGYNEQFF
TGTGCCACCGCGGCGCTAGCGGGATACAATGAGCAGTTCTTC
>NA|14|TRBJ2-1|TRBV5-6|TRBD1
CASGYRGQYNEQFF
TGTGCCAGCGGGTACAGGGGGCAATACAATGAGCAGTTCTTC
>NA|15|TRBJ2-7|TRBV30|TRBD2
CAWSGGTSVSYEQYF
TGTGCCTGGAGTGGAGGGACTAGCGTATCCTACGAGCAGTACTTC
>once|14|TRBJ2-3|TRBV6-5|TRBD2
CASSPGGPRDTQYF
TGTGCCAGCAGCCCGGGGGGGCCTAGGGATACGCAGTATTTT
>few|14|TRBJ2-3|TRBV19|NA
CASSRSSREDTQYF
TGTGCCAGTAGTAGGAGTAGCCGGGAAGATACGCAGTATTTT
>NA|14|TRBJ1-1|TRBV9|NA
CASSVEGEGTEAFF
TGTGCCAGCAGCGTAGAGGGGGAGGGCACTGAAGCTTTCTTT
>NA|12|TRBJ1-1|TRBV25-1|TRBD1
CASGRGTGVAFF
TGTGCCAGCGGAAGGGGGACAGGGGTAGCTTTCTTT
>NA|15|TRBJ2-3|TRBV11-1|NA
CANSLQGGNTDTQYF
TGTGCCAACAGCTTACAGGGCGGGAACACAGATACGCAGTATTTT
>NA|14|TRBJ2-7|TRBV9|TRBD1
CASSPGDRWDEQYF
TGTGCCAGCAGCCCTGGGGACAGGTGGGACGAGCAGTACTTC
>NA|15|TRBJ2-2|TRBV7-7|NA
CASSATSPNTGELFF
TGTGCCAGCAGCGCAACTAGCCCTAACACCGGGGAGCTGTTTTTT
>NA|15|TRBJ1-5|TRBV7-8|TRBD1
CASSLAGQGRGPQHF
TGTGCCAGCAGCTTAGCGGGACAGGGCCGAGGGCCCCAGCATTTT
>NA|12|TRBJ2-1|TRBV11-2|NA
CASRDMGNEQFF
TGTGCCAGCAGGGACATGGGAAATGAGCAGTTCTTC
>NA|17|TRBJ1-6|TRBV5-1|NA
CASSLALDSLINSPLHF
TGCGCCAGCAGCTTGGCCTTGGACAGCCTTATAAATTCACCCCTCCACTTT
>NA|14|TRBJ2-5|TRBV2|NA
CASLEGGAQETQYF
TGTGCCAGCCTCGAGGGGGGGGCCCAAGAGACCCAGTACTTC
>NA|14|TRBJ1-1|TRBV6-5|NA
CASRLDVGSTEAFF
TGTGCCAGCAGACTAGACGTCGGCTCCACTGAAGCTTTCTTT
>few|14|TRBJ1-1|TRBV6-1|NA
CASTKRTENTEAFF
TGTGCCAGCACGAAGCGGACAGAGAACACTGAAGCTTTCTTT
>NA|17|TRBJ1-2|TRBV13|NA
CANSFTERDTDNYGYTF
TGTGCCAACAGCTTTACCGAACGGGACACCGATAACTATGGCTACACCTTC
>NA|11|TRBJ2-7|TRBV29-1|TRBD1
CSGLQGREQYF
TGCAGCGGGCTACAGGGGCGCGAGCAGTACTTC
>NA|19|TRBJ2-5|TRBV27|TRBD2
CATHWSGLAGEGGPETQYF
TGTGCCACCCACTGGTCGGGACTAGCGGGAGAAGGTGGCCCAGAGACCCAGTACTTC
>once|13|TRBJ2-6|TRBV28|NA
CASTPSGANGLTF
TGTGCCAGCACCCCTTCTGGGGCCAACGGCCTGACTTTC
>NA|14|TRBJ2-7|TRBV29-1|TRBD2
CSVESSGGNYEQYF
TGCAGCGTTGAGTCAAGCGGGGGAAACTACGAGCAGTACTTC
>NA|14|TRBJ2-1|TRBV23-1|NA
CAEREPTRYNEQFF
TGCGCCGAACGGGAGCCAACCAGGTACAATGAGCAGTTCTTC
>NA|13|TRBJ2-1|TRBV7-8|TRBD2
CASSFGLAGGRFF
TGTGCCAGCAGCTTCGGCCTAGCGGGAGGTCGGTTCTTC
>NA|13|TRBJ2-7|TRBV6-5|TRBD2
CASSKREGYEQYF
TGTGCCAGCAGTAAGCGGGAGGGCTACGAGCAGTACTTC
>NA|16|TRBJ1-3|TRBV7-9|TRBD1
CASSPGQGGGGNTIYF
TGTGCCAGCAGCCCGGGACAGGGGGGAGGTGGAAACACCATATATTTT
>NA|16|TRBJ1-5|TRBV27|TRBD1
CASRRSGQWINQPQHF
TGTGCCAGCAGACGATCGGGACAGTGGATAAATCAGCCCCAGCATTTT
>NA|16|TRBJ2-3|TRBV6-6|TRBD2
CASSYDLAGGTDTQYF
TGTGCCAGCAGTTACGATTTGGCGGGAGGAACAGATACGCAGTATTTT
>NA|14|TRBJ1-4|TRBV2|TRBD1
CASSRTGGNEKLFF
TGTGCCAGCAGTCGGACAGGGGGTAATGAAAAACTGTTTTTT
>once|15|TRBJ2-2|TRBV5-8|TRBD1
CASSLWQGATGELFF
TGTGCCAGCAGCTTGTGGCAGGGGGCCACCGGGGAGCTGTTTTTT
>NA|14|TRBJ2-5|TRBV5-4|NA
CASSSGDLQETQYF
TGTGCCAGCAGCTCTGGGGACTTACAAGAGACCCAGTACTTC